Included here is one TCR beta chain sequence, with context. Per the original data handling: Scientists estimated how many nucleated cells there were by amplifying reference gene primers. Profiled with immunoSEQ multiplex PCR; TCRdb holds only in-frame clones, not every one. The DNA gave D and trimming, while V, J and clone size come from that table. The data contain approximately 270,000 clones, about 85% of them seen just once; the ten biggest clones take up 0.75% to 0.95%. Trimming removed 6 bases at V and 3 bases at J, with 12 bases between. Germline V gene lookup returns CDR1 SQVTM and CDR2 ANQGSEA. This CDR3 has 13 residues. This sample was included in a study of blood T cell repertoires in COVID-19. At the level of the study: The origin of the acute and convalescent COVID-19 samples was the United States, Italy and Spain.

This clonotype was sampled from a human donor with COVID-19, enrolled during active disease. The donor label of this sample is uncertain. The V call is TRBV29-1, the J call TRBJ1-3, with D unclear. Source material: peripheral blood. The CDR3 DNA reads as TGCAGCGTCGCCCCTTCAGGTGGAAACACCATATATTTT. This translates into CSVAPSGGNTIYF.